These T cell receptor beta chains were read from a single sample in a study of T cell clones after liver transplantation. The protocol was immunoSEQ multiplex PCR, while the TCRdb copy is restricted to in-frame clones and leaves out a portion. Of 55,000 to 75,000 clones listed, approximately 70% are singletons. The sample was CD4+ T cells from blood, taken at the approximately 15-month timepoint. Source of these receptors: a human patient who received a liver transplant. Some T cells may arise from the graft donor. Each CDR3 is given with its conserved first and last residue. The D gene is left open where the match is weak. Only part of the rows carry a size: once, few, many, or a class if the clone is expanded.

clone_size j_call v_call d_call cdr3_aa cdr3_nt
. TRBJ2-2 TRBV18 . CASSPSGAAGELFF TGTGCCAGCTCACCATCCGGGGCAGCCGGGGAGCTGTTTTTT
. TRBJ2-5 TRBV2 . CASTLRARGRETQYF TGTGCCAGCACTCTACGGGCTAGAGGGAGGGAGACCCAGTACTTC
. TRBJ1-3 TRBV6-5 . CASSRAAGNTIYF TGTGCCAGCAGTAGGGCAGCGGGAAACACCATATATTTT
. TRBJ2-3 TRBV5-1 . CASSLETVTDTQYF TGCGCCAGCAGCTTAGAGACGGTCACAGATACGCAGTATTTT
few TRBJ2-2 TRBV7-6 TRBD1 CASSRMTGSNTGELFF TGTGCCAGCAGCCGGATGACAGGGTCGAACACCGGGGAGCTGTTTTTT
. TRBJ2-2 TRBV11-2 TRBD1 CASSTGDTGELFF TGTGCCAGCAGCACAGGGGACACCGGGGAGCTGTTTTTT
once TRBJ1-5 TRBV10-3 . CAISESTGQPQHF TGTGCCATCAGTGAGTCGACGGGGCAGCCCCAGCATTTT
few TRBJ2-1 TRBV6-1 TRBD2 CASSEWRGGNEQFF TGTGCCAGCAGTGAATGGCGGGGGGGGAATGAGCAGTTCTTC
. TRBJ2-2 TRBV2 TRBD1 CASKGARTGELFF TGTGCCAGCAAGGGGGCCCGCACCGGGGAGCTGTTTTTT
many TRBJ1-4 TRBV5-1 . CASSPGEGAGEKLFF TGCGCCAGCAGCCCCGGCGAAGGGGCCGGTGAAAAACTGTTTTTT
. TRBJ2-7 TRBV29-1 . CSAEITYEQYF TGCAGCGCCGAGATAACCTACGAGCAGTACTTC
. TRBJ2-7 TRBV27 TRBD1 CASSPTGGEQYF TGTGCCAGCAGTCCGACAGGGGGCGAGCAGTACTTC
many TRBJ1-1 TRBV7-6 . CASSLDGSGRKVTEAFF TGTGCCAGCAGCTTAGATGGTAGTGGGAGAAAGGTTACTGAAGCTTTCTTT
few TRBJ1-2 TRBV2 TRBD1 CASSGDRAFGGYTF TGTGCCAGCAGCGGGGACAGGGCGTTCGGTGGCTACACCTTC
. TRBJ2-3 TRBV15 TRBD1 CATTQHRRTGFQYF TGTGCCACCACACAACACAGACGGACAGGTTTCCAGTATTTT
. TRBJ2-6 TRBV6-9 . CASSKGARQSRANVLTF TGTGCCAGCAGTAAAGGGGCACGACAAAGTCGGGCCAACGTCCTGACTTTC
. TRBJ2-1 TRBV6-5 . CASSRSGTLGNEQFF TGTGCCAGCAGTCGATCCGGGACTCTGGGTAATGAGCAGTTCTTC
. TRBJ1-6 TRBV28 . CASSLQGTTLHF TGTGCCAGCAGCCTCCAGGGTACCACCCTCCACTTT
. TRBJ2-7 TRBV7-2 . CASSPARANYEQYF TGTGCCAGCAGCCCGGCCCGAGCCAACTACGAGCAGTACTTC
. TRBJ2-3 TRBV19 . CASSIARFNTDTQYF TGTGCCAGTAGTATAGCCAGGTTTAACACAGATACGCAGTATTTT
. TRBJ1-3 TRBV11-3 . CASSAQGVVSGNTIYF TGTGCCAGCAGCGCCCAAGGTGTGGTCTCTGGAAACACCATATATTTT
once TRBJ2-3 TRBV19 . CASSIGLADTQYF TGTGCCAGTAGTATAGGGCTAGCGGATACGCAGTATTTT
medium-sized TRBJ1-5 TRBV7-8 TRBD1 CASSLYGTGDQPQHF TGTGCCAGCAGCTTATACGGGACAGGGGATCAGCCCCAGCATTTT
once TRBJ1-5 TRBV19 . CASAGGGWSNQPQHF TGTGCCAGTGCCGGAGGGGGGTGGAGCAATCAGCCCCAGCATTTT
once TRBJ2-5 TRBV5-1 . CASSYITVRDLETQYF TGCGCCAGCAGCTACATTACCGTTCGGGACTTAGAGACCCAGTACTTC
. TRBJ2-2 TRBV28 . CASSLRLGDTGELFF TGTGCCAGCAGTTTAAGACTAGGGGACACCGGGGAGCTGTTTTTT
once TRBJ2-7 TRBV10-3 . CAISEPPGMYEQYF TGTGCCATCAGTGAGCCTCCGGGGATGTACGAGCAGTACTTC
. TRBJ1-4 TRBV29-1 . CSVSGIDATNEKLFF TGCAGCGTTTCAGGGATAGATGCAACTAATGAAAAACTGTTTTTT
. TRBJ1-4 TRBV2 TRBD1 CASSQGDRVEKLFF TGTGCCAGCAGCCAGGGGGACAGGGTTGAAAAACTGTTTTTT
. TRBJ2-3 TRBV28 TRBD2 CASSSGLALAGADTQYF TGTGCCAGCAGTTCGGGACTAGCGCTGGCGGGGGCAGATACGCAGTATTTT
. TRBJ1-2 TRBV19 . CASRSSNYGYTF TGTGCCAGCCGATCCAGTAACTATGGCTACACCTTC
. TRBJ2-3 TRBV11-2 . CASSFQSTDTQYF TGTGCCAGCAGCTTTCAAAGCACAGATACGCAGTATTTT
. TRBJ2-7 TRBV5-6 TRBD2 CASSPGGGTYEQYF TGTGCCAGCAGCCCGGGAGGGGGGACCTACGAGCAGTACTTC
. TRBJ2-1 TRBV5-1 TRBD1 CASSQLTGFNEQFF TGCGCCAGCAGCCAGTTGACAGGGTTCAATGAGCAGTTCTTC
. TRBJ2-7 TRBV6-1 TRBD1 CASSESGTGTYEQYF TGTGCCAGCAGTGAATCCGGGACAGGGACCTACGAGCAGTACTTC
once TRBJ1-6 TRBV5-1 . CASSLQGDNSPLHF TGCGCCAGCAGCCTACAAGGGGATAATTCACCCCTCCACTTT
. TRBJ2-5 TRBV7-7 TRBD2 CASSPSSGQEGTQYF TGTGCTAGCAGCCCGTCTAGCGGGCAGGAGGGGACCCAGTACTTC